This T cell receptor beta chain was found in a study of blood T cell repertoires in COVID-19. Study-level information: Specimens from acute and convalescent COVID-19 originated in the United States, Italy and Spain.

Profiling relied on immunoSEQ multiplex PCR, and the TCRdb table lists in-frame clones only, not all of them. The sample shows some 270,000 clones, just under 90% of them seen only once. From germline, CDR1 is SGHDT and CDR2 YYEEEE. After removal of 5 bases from V and 7 bases from J, the junction contained 8 bases not matched to a gene. The CDR3 loop spans 13 amino acids. Adults between roughly 18 and 90 years of age took part from some 25 US areas. The gene calls are TRBV5-6 and TRBJ1-2, with 7 bases identical to TRBD1. The sequenced material came from PBMCs or T cells enriched from blood (not recorded which). The receptor was isolated from a woman aged 25 to 45 with acute COVID-19. CDR3 sequence: CASRQQGGAGYTF. CDR3 bases: TGTGCCAGCAGGCAGCAGGGGGGAGCTGGCTACACCTTC.